Shown below are 29 T cell receptor beta chains from a single sample sequenced in a study of blood T cell repertoires in COVID-19 (dated by TCRdb to about 2020). Receptors were amplified or captured by the immunoSEQ multiplex PCR assay. TCRdb carries this immuneACCESS record with in-frame sequences only. Its versions omit some clonotypes, under half of them owing to an unresolved V gene in the studies checked, with the rest unexplained. For this sample there are 130,000 or so clones; around four fifths appear just once. Jointly, the top ten make up 13% of the sample. The sequencing input was peripheral blood. The receptor set was obtained from a human donor in a cohort sampled during active COVID-19.

The chain has TRBV6-9 and TRBJ1-1; unclear D gene. The length of the CDR3 is 16 residues. Trimming cost V 4 bases and J 4 bases, with 19 bases left between them. The germline gives CDR1 MNHGY, CDR2 SVAAGI. The chain's CDR3 is CASSSKPFVITTEAFF. In DNA, the CDR3 is TGTGCCAGCAGTTCCAAGCCCTTCGTCATTACCACTGAAGCTTTCTTT.

This chain joins TRBV19 and TRBJ1-2; possible D gene TRBD1, 5 bases. CDR3 size: 17 residues. Trimming took off 5 bases at V and 2 bases at J, with 21 bases between the two ends. Germline CDR1 LNHDA, CDR2 SQIVND (reference sequence). CDR3 amino acids: CASSREGSANWNYGYTF. Written as DNA, the CDR3 is TGTGCCAGTAGTCGGGAGGGGTCAGCTAACTGGAACTATGGCTACACCTTC.

The chain recombines TRBV28 with TRBJ1-6; D gene ambiguous. Germline CDR1 MDHEN, CDR2 SYDVKM. Trimming took off 5 bases at V and 3 bases at J, with 17 bases between the two ends. There are 17 residues in the CDR3. This CDR3 is CASSAGGSWGYNSPLHF. The CDR3 nucleotides read TGTGCCAGCAGTGCAGGCGGGTCCTGGGGCTATAATTCACCCCTCCACTTT.

This rearrangement joins TRBV7-9 to TRBJ2-1; no clear D. Trimming took off 3 bases at V and 3 bases at J, with 9 bases between the two ends. The CDR3 covers 14 residues. Germline CDR1 is SEHNR and CDR2 is FQNEAQ (reference sequence). DNA of the CDR3: TGTGCCAGCAGCTTGGAGACGTACTACAATGAGCAGTTCTTC. This encodes CASSLETYYNEQFF. Using reference TRBV7-9 and TRBJ2-1 for the parts outside the CDR3, the full variable domain is DTGVSQNPRHKITKRGQNVTFRCDPISEHNRLYWYRQTLGQGPEFLTYFQNEAQLEKSRLLSDRFSAERPKGSFSTLEIQRTEQGDSAMYLCASSLETYYNEQFFGPGTRLTVL.

Written as DNA, the CDR3 is TGTGCCAGCAGCGTAGGAGGTGAGCAGTTCTTC. It codes for CASSVGGEQFF. The rearrangement joins TRBV9 to TRBJ2-1; D is uncertain. Germline loops: CDR1 SGDLS, CDR2 YYNGEE. The CDR3 length is 11 residues. V gave up 0 bases and J gave up 9 bases, with 4 bases separating them.

The count of this clone is one. The chain joins TRBV11-3 to TRBJ2-3, with 8 bases matching TRBD2. This CDR3 is 15 amino acids long. Germline trimming cut 5 bases from V and 0 bases from J; bases unmatched to any gene: 4. Germline CDR1 reads SGHNT; CDR2 reads YENEEA. The CDR3 sequence is CASSPSSGSTDTQYF. In DNA, the CDR3 is TGTGCCAGCAGCCCCTCTAGCGGGAGCACAGATACGCAGTATTTT.

The CDR3 sequence is CATRQGNNSPLHF. The CDR3 bases are TGTGCCACCAGACAGGGCAATAATTCACCCCTCCACTTT. The chain links TRBV28 to TRBJ1-6; TRBD1 matches 7 bases. The CDR3 is made up of 13 amino acids. The J segment lost 5 bases and the V segment lost 10 bases, leaving 5 bases of the junction unmatched. CDR1 MDHEN and CDR2 SYDVKM come from the germline V gene.

The DNA of the CDR3 is TGTGCCAGCAGTTTCCAACCGGGGGGGGCTGGAAACACCATATATTTT. Amino acid sequence: CASSFQPGGAGNTIYF. The chain is built from TRBV27 and TRBJ1-3; perhaps TRBD1 as D (5 bases). V was clipped by 3 bases and J by 2 bases, with 14 bases between them. There are 16 residues in the CDR3. The germline V gene encodes CDR1 MNHEY and CDR2 SMNVEV (reference sequence).

CDR3 loop: CASSLTQGPLSGYGYTF. The CDR3 nucleotides are TGTGCCAGCAGTTTAACCCAGGGGCCCTTATCTGGCTATGGCTACACCTTC. The J gene is TRBJ1-2, the V gene TRBV27; D may be TRBD1 (6 bases). Germline V CDR1 and CDR2: MNHEY, SMNVEV (reference sequence). Trimming took 2 bases from V and 4 from J, leaving 20 bases between them. The CDR3 is 17 amino acids.

This clone has just one count. The chain is built from TRBV7-8 and TRBJ1-6; 9 bases fit TRBD1. The length of the CDR3 is 18 residues. Germline loops: CDR1 SGHVS, CDR2 FQNEAQ. Unmatched junction bases numbered 13, after V lost 0 bases and J lost 10 bases. This chain's CDR3 is CASSLAPPGQGSRSPLHF. CDR3 nucleotide sequence: TGTGCCAGCAGCTTAGCGCCGCCGGGACAGGGTTCCCGGTCACCCCTCCACTTT. Using reference TRBV7-8 and TRBJ1-6 for the parts outside the CDR3, the full variable domain is GAGVSQSPRYKVAKRGQDVALRCDPISGHVSLFWYQQALGQGPEFLTYFQNEAQLDKSGLPSDRFFAERPEGSVSTLKIQRTQQEDSAVYLCASSLAPPGQGSRSPLHFGNGTRLTVT.

The gene calls are TRBV5-1 and TRBJ2-7; 12 bases are shared with TRBD2. The CDR3 consists of 18 residues. Looked up from germline, CDR1 is SGHRS and CDR2 is YFSETQ. V gave up 4 bases and J gave up 2 bases; unmatched junction bases: 13. The chain's CDR3 is CASSPLPSGGANAYEQYF. Here the CDR3 DNA reads TGCGCCAGCAGCCCCCTACCTAGCGGGGGGGCCAATGCCTACGAGCAGTACTTC.

This chain connects TRBV6-5 to TRBJ2-3; 7 positions agree with TRBD2. The germline V gene has CDR1 MNHEY and CDR2 SVGAGI. V lost 8 bases, J lost 0 bases, and 2 bases stayed unmatched. This CDR3 region has 13 residues. The CDR3 spells CASGRGSTDTQYF. CDR3 DNA sequence: TGTGCCAGCGGGCGGGGGAGCACAGATACGCAGTATTTT.

V usage is TRBV19 and J usage is TRBJ2-5; TRBD2 matches at 8 bases. Germline assignment: CDR1 LNHDA and CDR2 SQIVND (reference sequence). The CDR3 extends over 14 amino acids. V gave up 5 bases and J gave up 4 bases; unmatched junction bases: 6. This chain's CDR3 is CASSQSGTRETQYF. In DNA form, the CDR3 reads TGTGCCAGTAGTCAATCCGGGACTAGAGAGACCCAGTACTTC.

The chain is built from TRBV10-3 and TRBJ2-3; possible D gene TRBD2, 6 bases. Per the germline V gene, CDR1 is ENHRY and CDR2 is SYGVKD. V was clipped by 10 bases and J by 5 bases, with 7 bases between them. The CDR3 is 10 residues long. The CDR3 spells CATGGDTQYF. The CDR3 region has the DNA TGTGCCACCGGGGGAGATACGCAGTATTTT.

The rearrangement uses TRBV7-8 and TRBJ2-3, with D perhaps TRBD1 or TRBD2 (5 bases each). The CDR3 is 19 amino acids. Trimming cost V 5 bases and J 0 bases, with 24 bases left between them. The germline V gene encodes CDR1 SGHVS and CDR2 FQNEAQ. The CDR3 loop is CASSQGTRGGVASTDTQYF. CDR3 coding DNA: TGTGCCAGCAGCCAGGGTACTCGGGGTGGGGTCGCAAGCACAGATACGCAGTATTTT.

The chain employs TRBV28 and TRBJ2-3; D is unclear. Germline V lookup: CDR1 MDHEN, CDR2 SYDVKM. There are 12 residues in the CDR3. The V gene lost 3 bases and the J gene lost 4 bases, with 5 bases spanning the gap. As DNA, the CDR3 is TGTGCCAGCAGTTTTCTTGCAGATACGCAGTATTTT. Amino acids: CASSFLADTQYF.

The CDR3, as DNA: TGCGCCAGCAGCCAGGGGGGACAGGGGGCGCCCCCCTCCTACAATGAGCAGTTCTTC. Its protein is CASSQGGQGAPPSYNEQFF. The rearrangement uses TRBV4-1 and TRBJ2-1; 12 nucleotides agree with TRBD1. The junction had 9 bases not matched to a gene; V was cut back by 3 bases and J by 0 bases. Per the germline V gene, CDR1 is MGHRA and CDR2 is YSYEKL. The CDR3 consists of 19 residues.

The chain carries TRBV7-2 and TRBJ2-5; 10 bases are a match to TRBD2. The CDR3 spans 15 residues. Germline-derived CDR1 and CDR2 are SGHTA and FQGNSA. With V trimmed by 5 bases and J by 1 base, 4 bases remained unmatched. The CDR3 spells CASSLGLAVQETQYF. In DNA form, the CDR3 reads TGTGCCAGCAGCCTAGGACTAGCGGTCCAAGAGACCCAGTACTTC.

The V and J genes are TRBV5-4 and TRBJ1-2; 7 bases line up with TRBD1. Germline V CDR1 and CDR2: SGHNT, YYREEE (reference sequence). V was clipped by 5 bases and J by 0 bases; unmatched bases: 7. CDR3 length equals 15 residues. For the CDR3, the DNA is TGTGCCAGCAGAGAAAGACAGGGAGCTAACTATGGCTACACCTTC. Translation gives CASRERQGANYGYTF.

The chain is built from TRBV5-1 and TRBJ1-2; D call uncertain. Germline V gene data show CDR1 as SGHRS and CDR2 as YFSETQ. The CDR3 loop spans 13 amino acids. Trimming cost V 4 bases and J 4 bases, with 11 bases left between them. This CDR3 is CASSAGEGYGYTF. For the CDR3, the DNA is TGCGCCAGCAGCGCCGGGGAGGGCTATGGCTACACCTTC.

CDR3 coding DNA: TGCGCCAGCAGCCACAGCGGGGGGTGGGACAATGAGCAGTTCTTC. This translates into CASSHSGGWDNEQFF. The V and J genes are TRBV5-1 and TRBJ2-1, with 9 bases identical to TRBD2. Germline V lookup: CDR1 SGHRS, CDR2 YFSETQ. The CDR3 extends over 15 amino acids. With 4 bases clipped from V and 5 bases from J, the junction kept 7 bases outside the gene matches.

A note on this clone: An end of the junction differs from the germline gene, which may be a read error. J is TRBJ1-4 and V is TRBV6-1, with D uncertain. This CDR3 contains 13 residues. CDR1 MNHNS and CDR2 SASEGT come from the germline V gene. CDR3 coding DNA: TGTGCCAGCAGTGAAATGACTTATGAGAAACTGTTTTTT. This translates into CASSEMTYEKLFF.

The V gene is TRBV19, the J gene TRBJ1-4; maybe TRBD1 (6 bases). The CDR3 length is 20 residues. With 1 base removed from V and 4 bases from J, the gap between germline ends came to 25 bases. Germline lookup yields CDR1 LNHDA and CDR2 SQIVND (reference sequence). The CDR3 loop reads CASSIGGWTEPEEDNEKLFF. CDR3 nucleotides: TGTGCCAGTAGTATAGGGGGATGGACAGAACCCGAAGAAGATAATGAAAAACTGTTTTTT.

The gene calls are TRBV6-6 and TRBJ2-6; weak D call: TRBD2 (5 bases). Germline V CDR1 and CDR2: MNHNY, SVGAGI (reference sequence). The CDR3 runs 12 residues. Trimming removed 10 bases from V and 5 bases from J, with 9 bases in between. CDR3 DNA: TGTGCCACCCCGGGAAGGGCCAACGTCCTGACTTTC. Translation gives CATPGRANVLTF.

V usage is TRBV28 and J usage is TRBJ2-7, with a tentative D call TRBD1 (5 bases). Between the trimmed V and J ends, which lost 4 bases and 1 base, there was a span of 8 bases. The CDR3 has 13 residues. The germline gives CDR1 MDHEN, CDR2 SYDVKM. This chain's CDR3 is CASSSTVSYEQYF. The CDR3 DNA follows: TGTGCCAGCAGTTCGACAGTTTCCTACGAGCAGTACTTC.

Comment on this clone: Different DNA sequences within this sample yield the same CDR3. The chain is built from TRBV7-2 and TRBJ1-5; 9 bases are shared with TRBD1. Trimming at V came to 3 bases and at J to 10 bases, leaving 4 bases not matched to a gene. Germline CDR1 SGHTA, CDR2 FQGNSA. This CDR3 has 13 residues. DNA of the CDR3: TGTGCCAGCAGCTTGTACAGGGGGCAACCCCAGCATTTT. This translates into CASSLYRGQPQHF.

The gene calls are TRBV11-2 and TRBJ2-7, with TRBD1 identical over 7 bases. The CDR3 length is 13 residues. The V gene's germline CDR1 is SGHAT and CDR2 FQNNGV. V shed 2 bases and J 6 bases; nucleotides not matched to a gene: 4. The CDR3 loop reads CASSLYRGSEQYF. As DNA, the CDR3 is TGTGCCAGCAGCTTATACAGGGGCAGCGAGCAGTACTTC.

V is TRBV3-1 (or the pseudogene TRBV3-2) and J is TRBJ1-1; no reliable D call. The CDR3 has 15 residues. V was cut by 1 base and J by 4 bases, with 13 bases left in between. Per germline, CDR1 LGHDT and CDR2 YNNKEL (reference sequence). CDR3 in amino acids: CASSQVLLAGTEAFF. Written as DNA, the CDR3 is TGTGCCAGCAGCCAAGTTCTACTGGCGGGCACTGAAGCTTTCTTT.

This sequence joins TRBV19 and TRBJ2-5, with D possibly TRBD2 on 7 matching bases. The CDR3 consists of 15 residues. The germline V gene encodes CDR1 LNHDA and CDR2 SQIVND (reference sequence). Trimming took off 3 bases at V and 1 base at J, with 12 bases between the two ends. CDR3 protein: CASSIEGGSQETQYF. CDR3 sequence (DNA): TGTGCCAGTAGTATTGAGGGGGGGAGCCAAGAGACCCAGTACTTC.